Below, 14 T cell receptor beta chains from the same sample are listed, as sequenced in a study of cytomegalovirus exposure and HLA in healthy donors. Vbeta (60) and Jbeta (13) primers were used in the PCR. Only in-frame clones appear in the TCRdb table, and some are missing; sequencing was by immunoSEQ multiplex PCR. The sample includes 70,000 or so clones, 85% to 90% of them seen just once. The sample consisted of PBMCs. Receptor source: a woman in her 30s in good health and CMV-seropositive.

This clone was seen a single time. The rearrangement links TRBV27 to TRBJ2-1; 7 bases line up with TRBD1. The V segment lost 11 bases and the J segment 0 bases; nucleotides outside the gene matches: 10. The CDR3 loop spans 15 amino acids. Germline V lookup: CDR1 MNHEY, CDR2 SMNVEV (reference sequence). CDR3 DNA sequence: TGTGCCCCCCGCCGGGACAGCATCTCCTACAATGAGCAGTTCTTC. It is translated as CAPRRDSISYNEQFF.

The CDR3 DNA follows: TGTGCCAGCAGTGATGGAACGGGGGGCCAGCCCCAGCATTTT. Protein sequence: CASSDGTGGQPQHF. The chain carries TRBV6-1 and TRBJ1-5, with D possibly TRBD1 on 6 matching bases. Germline loops: CDR1 MNHNS, CDR2 SASEGT. V dropped 3 bases and J dropped 7 bases, with 13 bases sitting between them. The CDR3 loop spans 14 amino acids.

This clone was recorded once. This rearrangement joins TRBV27 to TRBJ2-5; a weak D match, TRBD1 (6 bases). This CDR3 has 13 residues. In germline, CDR1 is MNHEY, CDR2 SMNVEV (reference sequence). V was cut by 2 bases and J by 6 bases, with 10 bases left in between. The CDR3 coding sequence is TGTGCCAGCAGTTTAACAGGGACGCAGACCCAGTACTTC. It encodes CASSLTGTQTQYF.

This rearrangement joins TRBV27 to TRBJ2-1, with a weak D call TRBD2 (5 bases). The ends were cut back, 2 bases at V and 6 bases at J, with 14 bases in the middle. The germline V gene encodes CDR1 MNHEY and CDR2 SMNVEV (reference sequence). The CDR3 is made up of 15 amino acids. CDR3 DNA sequence: TGTGCCAGCAGTTTAAGTGGGAGCCGCCCCAATGAGCAGTTCTTC. This gives the protein CASSLSGSRPNEQFF.

In this sample, this clone turned up once. The chain has TRBV6-6 and TRBJ2-1; TRBD1 aligns across 7 bases. From germline, CDR1 is MNHNY and CDR2 SVGAGI (reference sequence). The CDR3 runs 16 residues. J lost 7 bases, V lost 0 bases, and 9 bases had no gene match. In DNA, the CDR3 is TGTGCCAGCAGTTACTCGACTGAGGGGGCTGGGAATGAGCAGTTCTTC. Its translation: CASSYSTEGAGNEQFF.

The CDR3 DNA reads TGTGCCAGCAGCGTAGGGCAGGGGGGCCCAGATACGCAGTATTTT. Protein sequence: CASSVGQGGPDTQYF. J is TRBJ2-3 and V is TRBV9, with a tentative D call TRBD1 (7 bases). Germline CDR1 SGDLS, CDR2 YYNGEE. Trimming cost V 0 bases and J 4 bases, with 12 bases left between them. CDR3 length: 15 amino acids.

The chain recombines TRBV20-1 with TRBJ2-7, with unresolved D. Germline V gives CDR1 DFQATT, CDR2 SNEGSKA (reference sequence). The CDR3 extends over 11 amino acids. The V end lost 3 bases, the J end lost 5 bases, and 8 bases lay between the germline ends. In DNA, the CDR3 is TGCAGTGCTAGTCCTCTTCACGAGCAGTACTTC. Its protein is CSASPLHEQYF.

This sequence joins TRBV7-9 and TRBJ2-5; 7 bases align to TRBD1. Looked up from germline, CDR1 is SEHNR and CDR2 is FQNEAQ (reference sequence). CDR3 length: 19 amino acids. The J segment lost 2 bases and the V segment lost 5 bases, leaving 20 bases of the junction unmatched. The CDR3 protein is CASSHLTPISGTEQETQYF. CDR3 DNA sequence: TGTGCCAGCAGCCATCTGACTCCGATCTCCGGGACAGAACAAGAGACCCAGTACTTC.

The genes are TRBV4-1 and TRBJ1-2; 10 nucleotides agree with TRBD1. The germline V gene encodes CDR1 MGHRA and CDR2 YSYEKL. V lost 3 bases to trimming and J lost 7 bases; unmatched junction nucleotides: 14. The CDR3 is 17 residues long. CDR3 loop: CASSHPGQGNRIFGYTF. The CDR3 coding sequence is TGCGCCAGCAGCCATCCGGGACAGGGGAACAGGATTTTTGGCTACACCTTC.

The CDR3 region is CASSPLVSSSSYEQYF. The CDR3 coding sequence is TGTGCCAGCAGTCCCCTAGTCAGTTCTAGCTCCTACGAGCAGTACTTC. The chain carries TRBV27 and TRBJ2-7, with D unclear. Trimming left V 5 bases short and J 0 bases short, with 17 bases between. The germline gives CDR1 MNHEY, CDR2 SMNVEV (reference sequence). The CDR3 length is 16 residues.

The chain combines TRBV5-1 with TRBJ2-7, with 10 bases lining up with TRBD2. The CDR3 has 14 amino acids. J was trimmed by 2 bases and V by 3 bases; bases with no gene match: 2. Germline-derived CDR1 and CDR2 are SGHRS and YFSETQ. This chain's CDR3 is CASSSSGGAYEQYF. The CDR3 region has the DNA TGCGCCAGCAGCTCTAGCGGGGGAGCCTACGAGCAGTACTTC.

The gene calls are TRBV4-1 and TRBJ1-1; D might be TRBD1 (5 bases). Germline lookup yields CDR1 MGHRA and CDR2 YSYEKL. There are 14 residues in the CDR3. Trimming took 5 bases from V and 3 from J, leaving 13 bases between them. CDR3 in amino acids: CASSDQGGDTEAFF. Here the CDR3 DNA reads TGCGCCAGCAGCGATCAGGGTGGGGACACTGAAGCTTTCTTT.

The chain joins TRBV6-7 to TRBJ2-7, with D hard to call. TRBV6-7 is assigned to the ORF class and has an uncertain function. V was trimmed by 1 base and J by 1 base, leaving 11 bases between them. This CDR3 is built from 15 residues. CDR3 region: CASSYYSPFSYEQYF. CDR3 nucleotide sequence: TGTGCCAGCAGTTACTACAGCCCATTTTCCTACGAGCAGTACTTC.

V gene TRBV5-6 combines with J gene TRBJ2-1; 12 nucleotides agree with TRBD2. After removal of 1 base from V and 7 bases from J, the junction contained 12 bases not matched to a gene. CDR3 length: 18 amino acids. The germline gives CDR1 SGHDT, CDR2 YYEEEE. CDR3: CASSLRTSGIPIVNEQFF. The CDR3, as DNA: TGTGCCAGCAGCTTGAGGACTAGCGGGATTCCTATCGTGAATGAGCAGTTCTTC.